This passage covers 12 T cell receptor beta chains from one sample sequenced in a study of shared clonotypes between healthy human individuals. Sequenced by immunoSEQ multiplex PCR; TCRdb stores in-frame clones only, minus some. The table has fewer than 2.5 million clones, roughly 93% seen once. Sequencing input: naive CD4+ T cells from PBMCs. Subset given: CD45RA+ positively selected. These receptors were obtained from a man aged 18-30 years in good health. Some clones in this sample may be carry-over from other donors' samples.

The chain links TRBV10-3 to TRBJ2-3; TRBD1 agrees at 9 bases. The ends lost 7 bases at V and 6 bases at J; junction bases unmatched: 17. Germline V CDR1 and CDR2: ENHRY, SYGVKD. This CDR3 contains 17 residues. The CDR3 region is CAIKGAQKTGGLDTQYF. The CDR3 nucleotides are TGTGCCATCAAAGGAGCGCAGAAGACAGGGGGTTTGGATACGCAGTATTTT.

The chain links TRBV5-1 to TRBJ2-1, with D possibly TRBD2 on 5 matching bases. The CDR3 runs 15 residues. Per germline, CDR1 SGHRS and CDR2 YFSETQ. V lost 5 bases and J lost 2, with 14 bases in between. The CDR3 spells CASSLSAGAYNEQFF. Written as DNA, the CDR3 is TGCGCCAGCAGTTTATCCGCCGGGGCCTACAATGAGCAGTTCTTC.

The J gene is TRBJ2-7, the V gene TRBV28; 7 nucleotides agree with TRBD2. The V gene's germline CDR1 is MDHEN and CDR2 SYDVKM. J gave up 1 base and V 2 bases, and 5 bases lay outside the gene matches. This CDR3 has 15 residues. The CDR3 coding sequence is TGTGCCAGCAGTTTAGGTAGCGGGCATTCCTACGAGCAGTACTTC. This gives the protein CASSLGSGHSYEQYF.

This chain connects TRBV28 to TRBJ2-1; D uncertain. V was pared by 3 bases and J by 3 bases, with 6 bases between. The CDR3 spans 13 residues. Germline assignment: CDR1 MDHEN and CDR2 SYDVKM. Here the CDR3 reads CASSFWLYNEQFF. The CDR3 DNA reads TGTGCCAGCAGTTTCTGGCTCTACAATGAGCAGTTCTTC.

A remark on this clone: In the same sample, other DNA sequences code for this CDR3. The gene calls are TRBV28 and TRBJ1-2; D gene ambiguous. This CDR3 has 12 amino acids. Between the trimmed V and J ends, which lost 3 bases and 2 bases, there was a span of 4 bases. Germline V gene data show CDR1 as MDHEN and CDR2 as SYDVKM. DNA of the CDR3: TGTGCCAGCAGTTTCCTCAACTATGGCTACACCTTC. Translated, it gives CASSFLNYGYTF.

The chain is built from TRBV30 and TRBJ2-7; D remains unclear. Trimming stripped 2 bases from V and 2 bases from J, with 10 bases between. Germline V lookup: CDR1 GTSNPN, CDR2 SVGIG (reference sequence). The length of the CDR3 is 13 residues. The CDR3 DNA reads as TGTGCCTGGAGTCCGGAAAGTACCTACGAGCAGTACTTC. Amino acids: CAWSPESTYEQYF.

The chain employs TRBV19 and TRBJ2-5; 8 positions agree with TRBD1. Germline V gene lookup returns CDR1 LNHDA and CDR2 SQIVND (reference sequence). This CDR3 is 13 amino acids long. The ends lost 7 bases at V and 5 bases at J; junction bases unmatched: 6. The CDR3 DNA reads as TGTGCCAGTACCATAAGACAGGGGGAGACCCAGTACTTC. This translates into CASTIRQGETQYF.

J is TRBJ1-2 and V is TRBV19; 9 nucleotides match TRBD1. The junction had 4 bases not matched to a gene; V was cut back by 6 bases and J by 8 bases. This CDR3 has 12 amino acids. Germline assignment: CDR1 LNHDA and CDR2 SQIVND (reference sequence). This CDR3 is CASRDRGQGYTF. The CDR3 DNA reads as TGTGCCAGTAGGGACAGGGGTCAAGGCTACACCTTC.

With regard to this clone: Within the sample, other DNA sequences also encode this same CDR3. The genes are TRBV28 and TRBJ2-7; 12 positions match TRBD2. In germline, CDR1 is MDHEN, CDR2 SYDVKM. V trimming: 2 bases; J trimming: 4 bases; junction bases outside the gene matches: 0. The CDR3 consists of 14 residues. CDR3 region: CASSLLAGGYEQYF. In DNA form, the CDR3 reads TGTGCCAGCAGTTTACTAGCGGGAGGGTACGAGCAGTACTTC.

For this clone: The sample holds other DNA sequences that translate to the same CDR3. The CDR3 is CASSPGTGEDTQYF. The CDR3 DNA sequence: TGCGCCAGCAGCCCGGGGACAGGCGAAGATACGCAGTATTTT. V and J are TRBV5-1 and TRBJ2-3; 8 positions agree with TRBD1. The CDR3 consists of 14 residues. J was trimmed by 5 bases and V by 4 bases; bases with no gene match: 6. In germline, CDR1 is SGHRS, CDR2 YFSETQ.

This sequence joins TRBV9 and TRBJ2-7; 10 nucleotides agree with TRBD1. V was pared by 3 bases and J by 4 bases, with 10 bases of the junction left unmatched. CDR1 and CDR2 (germline): SGDLS, YYNGEE. The CDR3 has 16 residues. The CDR3 sequence: CASSAGGQGGLYEQYF. The CDR3 DNA is TGTGCCAGCAGCGCCGGAGGACAGGGGGGCCTATACGAGCAGTACTTC.

V is TRBV15 and J is TRBJ2-1, with no clear D. Deletions cut 0 bases from V and 0 bases from J, with 9 bases between. CDR1 and CDR2 from the germline V gene are LNHNV and YYDKDF (reference sequence). CDR3 length: 16 amino acids. The CDR3 region is CATSRDKLGSYNEQFF. The CDR3 bases are TGTGCCACCAGCAGAGATAAGTTGGGCTCCTACAATGAGCAGTTCTTC. Full variable domain (missing parts from reference TRBV15 and TRBJ2-1): DAMVIQNPRYQVTQFGKPVTLSCSQTLNHNVMYWYQQKSSQAPKLLFHYYDKDFNNEADTPDNFQSRRPNTSFCFLDIRSPGLGDTAMYLCATSRDKLGSYNEQFFGPGTRLTVL.